This note documents a single TCR beta chain sequence. Random hexamers were used to reverse transcribe an amount of roughly 0.5 to 1 ug RNA. TCRdb processed the immunoSEQ multiplex PCR reads anew with MiXCR; each CDR3 protein has one entry. The sample shows a few hundred thousand distinct CDR3 sequences, 95% of them seen only once. This entry is derived from a study of CD8 T cells in Susac syndrome. Trimming stripped 1 base from V and 5 bases from J, with 14 bases between. CDR1 is GTSNPN, CDR2 SVGIG, per germline (reference sequence). This CDR3 region has 15 residues. TCR beta from blood CD8+ and CD4+ T cells was sequenced.

The TCR originated in a human donor with multiple sclerosis. The specimen sequenced was CD4+ T cells from PBMCs. V usage is TRBV30 and J usage is TRBJ2-2, with D unresolved. The CDR3 DNA reads as TGTGCCTGGAGTGCGGTTGCTTTACGGACCGGGGAGCTGTTTTTT. Translated: CAWSAVALRTGELFF.